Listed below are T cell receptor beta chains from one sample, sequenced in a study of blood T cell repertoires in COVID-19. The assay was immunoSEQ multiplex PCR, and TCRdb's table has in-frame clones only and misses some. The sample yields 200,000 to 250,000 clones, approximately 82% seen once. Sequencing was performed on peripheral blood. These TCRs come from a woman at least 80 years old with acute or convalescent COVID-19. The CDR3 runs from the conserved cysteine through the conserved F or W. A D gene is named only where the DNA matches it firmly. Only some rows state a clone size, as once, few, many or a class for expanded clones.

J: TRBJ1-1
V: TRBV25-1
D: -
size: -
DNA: TGTGCCAGCAGTGGCAGTTCTGGCCCCGGGGCTGAAGCTTTCTTT
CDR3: CASSGSSGPGAEAFF

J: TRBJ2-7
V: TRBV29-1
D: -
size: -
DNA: TGCAGCGTTGCGGGTAGCGGACTCTACGAGCAGTACTTC
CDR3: CSVAGSGLYEQYF

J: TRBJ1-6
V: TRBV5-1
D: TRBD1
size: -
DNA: TGCGCCAGCAGCTTGGTAACAGGGGCGGGTTCACCCCTCCACTTT
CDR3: CASSLVTGAGSPLHF

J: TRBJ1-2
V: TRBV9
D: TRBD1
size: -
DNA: TGTGCCAGCAGAAAGGAGGGTCGGGGACAGGGGGCGGATGGCTACACCTTC
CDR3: CASRKEGRGQGADGYTF

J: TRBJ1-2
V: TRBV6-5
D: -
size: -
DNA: TGTGCCAGCAGTTCTCGACAGCCTAATGGCTACACCTTC
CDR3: CASSSRQPNGYTF

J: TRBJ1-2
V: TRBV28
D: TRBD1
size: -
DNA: TGTGCCAGCAGTGTGACAGGGGGCGCCGGGGACTATGGCTACACCTTC
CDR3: CASSVTGGAGDYGYTF

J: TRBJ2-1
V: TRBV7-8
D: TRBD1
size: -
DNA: TGTGCCAGCAGCCCAACGGACAGGGTTGGCAATGAGCAGTTCTTC
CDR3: CASSPTDRVGNEQFF

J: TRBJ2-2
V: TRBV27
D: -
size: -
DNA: TGTGCCAGCAGCCGGGCCGGGGAGCTGTTTTTT
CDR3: CASSRAGELFF

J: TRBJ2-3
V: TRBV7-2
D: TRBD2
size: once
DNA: TGTGCCAGCAGCTCCGGGACTAGCGGGAGATTTTATACGCAGTATTTT
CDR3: CASSSGTSGRFYTQYF

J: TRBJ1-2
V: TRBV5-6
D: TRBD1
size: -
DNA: TGTGCCAGCAGCACGGGACAGGCCAAGATAGTCGGAGGCTACACCTTC
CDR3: CASSTGQAKIVGGYTF

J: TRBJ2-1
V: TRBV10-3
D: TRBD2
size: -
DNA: TGTGCCATCAGCAAGACTAGCGGGGTTGATTACAATGAGCAGTTCTTC
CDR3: CAISKTSGVDYNEQFF

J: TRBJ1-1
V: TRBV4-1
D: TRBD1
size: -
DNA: TGCGCCAGCAAGCCTACAGGGGGCGGGATGAACACTGAAGCTTTCTTT
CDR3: CASKPTGGGMNTEAFF

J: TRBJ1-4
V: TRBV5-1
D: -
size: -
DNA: TGCGCCAGCAGCTTGGAGGGGGTTCATGAAAAACTGTTTTTT
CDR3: CASSLEGVHEKLFF

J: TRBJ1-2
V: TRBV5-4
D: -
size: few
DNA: TGTGCCAGCAGCTTTTCAGGGGTGGGGTATGGCTACACCTTC
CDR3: CASSFSGVGYGYTF

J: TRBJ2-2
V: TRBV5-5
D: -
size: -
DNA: TGTGCCAGCAGTTACGAGCGGCGGGAGCTGTTTTTT
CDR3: CASSYERRELFF